Below, 7 T cell receptor beta chains from the same sample are listed, as sequenced in a study of cytomegalovirus exposure and HLA in healthy donors. 60 Vbeta and 13 Jbeta primers were used in PCR. The repertoire was sequenced with immunoSEQ multiplex PCR; TCRdb's copy has only in-frame clones and lacks some. The sample contains about 140,000 clones, more than 60% of which appear only once. The sample consisted of PBMCs. These TCRs come from a woman in her fifties or sixties in good health and CMV-seronegative.

The chain carries TRBV7-8 and TRBJ2-3; 10 nucleotides line up with TRBD2. The V gene end was trimmed by 5 bases and the J gene end by 1 base; junction bases not matched to a gene: 3. This CDR3 has 15 residues. From germline, CDR1 is SGHVS and CDR2 FQNEAQ. The CDR3 region is CASSPGTSGTDTQYF. CDR3 nucleotide sequence: TGTGCCAGCAGCCCTGGGACTAGCGGCACAGATACGCAGTATTTT.

This clone has a handful of counts. The CDR3 is CASSRQGMNYGYTF. The CDR3 coding sequence is TGTGCCAGCAGCCGACAGGGGATGAACTATGGCTACACCTTC. This chain connects TRBV5-6 to TRBJ1-2, with 8 bases aligning to TRBD1. The CDR3 sequence is 14 residues long. Trimming removed 4 bases from V and 2 bases from J; junction bases left unmatched: 4. CDR1 and CDR2 from the germline V gene are SGHDT and YYEEEE.

This clone has just a few counts. This chain joins TRBV27 and TRBJ2-7; 10 nucleotides line up with TRBD2. Germline trimming cut 5 bases from V and 2 bases from J; bases unmatched to any gene: 9. Germline-derived CDR1 and CDR2 are MNHEY and SMNVEV (reference sequence). This CDR3 is 16 amino acids long. CDR3 loop: CASSMSGRAGAYEQYF. CDR3 DNA: TGTGCCAGCAGTATGAGCGGGAGGGCCGGGGCCTACGAGCAGTACTTC.

This chain uses TRBV5-6 with TRBJ2-3, with TRBD2 matching over 11 bases. After removal of 4 bases from V and 4 bases from J, the junction contained 2 bases not matched to a gene. CDR3 length: 14 amino acids. Germline assignment: CDR1 SGHDT and CDR2 YYEEEE. For the CDR3, the DNA is TGTGCCAGCAGCAATAGCGGGGGGGCAGATACGCAGTATTTT. As protein: CASSNSGGADTQYF.

This clone was detected only a few times. V usage is TRBV9 and J usage is TRBJ1-2; weak D call: TRBD1 (5 bases). The CDR3 has 13 amino acids. Germline V gives CDR1 SGDLS, CDR2 YYNGEE. The V end was cut by 0 bases, the J end by 8 bases, with 11 bases between. The DNA for the CDR3 is TGTGCCAGCAGCGTAGAAGGGGTGGGCGGCTACACCTTC. Translated, it gives CASSVEGVGGYTF.

In its sample, this clone was seen a few times. V and J are TRBV28 and TRBJ2-1; D remains ambiguous. The CDR3 contains 11 residues. Trimming cost V 8 bases and J 8 bases, with 10 bases left between them. CDR1 MDHEN and CDR2 SYDVKM come from the germline V gene. The CDR3 bases are TGTGCCAGCTCCCCCTTTCATGAGCAGTTCTTC. It encodes CASSPFHEQFF. The variable domain in full, with the rest retrieved from reference TRBV28 and TRBJ2-1, is DVKVTQSSRYLVKRTGEKVFLECVQDMDHENMFWYRQDPGLGLRLIYFSYDVKMKEKGDIPEGYSVSREKKERFSLILESASTNQTSMYLCASSPFHEQFFGPGTRLTVL.

On this clone: A read error may account for a junction end that differs from germline. The J gene is TRBJ2-3, the V gene TRBV7-9, with 12 bases lining up with TRBD2. CDR1 and CDR2 (germline): SEHNR, FQNEAQ (reference sequence). This CDR3 has 17 amino acids. In DNA, the CDR3 is TGTGCCAGCAGCTTAGAACCTAGCGGGGGGGTCACATATACGCAGTATTTT. It specifies CASSLEPSGGVTYTQYF.